These 25 T cell receptor beta chains were all obtained from the same sample, sequenced in a study of T cell responses to AZD1222 COVID-19 vaccine. TCRdb's copy holds only in-frame clones and misses some; the assay was immunoSEQ multiplex PCR. This table holds 80,000 to 100,000 clones, less than 90% found once. Source: peripheral blood, taken 28 days after the second AZD1222 dose. All receptors derive from an adult who received the AZD1222 COVID-19 vaccine.

V usage is TRBV15 and J usage is TRBJ2-7, with TRBD1 matching over 7 bases. Germline V lookup: CDR1 LNHNV, CDR2 YYDKDF (reference sequence). V shed 4 bases, J shed 2 bases, and the junction held 5 bases outside the gene matches. CDR3 length: 14 amino acids. The CDR3 is CATSTMTGTYEQYF. In DNA form, the CDR3 reads TGTGCCACCAGCACCATGACAGGGACCTACGAGCAGTACTTC.

The chain uses TRBV9 and TRBJ2-1; 8 bases match TRBD1. The length of the CDR3 is 15 residues. V shed 3 bases and J 4 bases; nucleotides not matched to a gene: 6. Germline CDR1 and CDR2: SGDLS and YYNGEE. The CDR3 is CASSASGTGYNEQFF. The CDR3 DNA is TGTGCCAGCAGCGCATCCGGGACAGGATACAATGAGCAGTTCTTC.

The count of this clone is one. The chain has TRBV7-2 and TRBJ2-7; 9 bases fit TRBD1. Trimming at V came to 5 bases and at J to 3 bases, leaving 5 bases not matched to a gene. The CDR3 covers 14 residues. Per germline, CDR1 SGHTA and CDR2 FQGNSA. The CDR3 sequence is CASSPRDRVYEQYF. For the CDR3, the DNA is TGTGCCAGCAGCCCCCGGGACAGGGTCTACGAGCAGTACTTC.

This clone appeared once. This chain connects TRBV19 to TRBJ2-1; TRBD2 agrees at 7 bases. The CDR3 has 14 residues. V was clipped by 4 bases and J by 4 bases; unmatched bases: 4. Germline V gives CDR1 LNHDA, CDR2 SQIVND (reference sequence). The CDR3 protein is CASSKSGVYNEQFF. CDR3 DNA: TGTGCCAGTAGTAAGAGCGGGGTTTACAATGAGCAGTTCTTC.

The chain has TRBV5-1 and TRBJ1-6, with D maybe TRBD1 (6 bases). V lost 4 bases, J lost 7 bases, and 12 bases lay in between. The CDR3 covers 14 residues. Germline V gene lookup returns CDR1 SGHRS and CDR2 YFSETQ. The DNA for the CDR3 is TGCGCCAGCAGCGGTGGGACAAACAATTCACCCCTCCACTTT. Amino acids: CASSGGTNNSPLHF.

The rearrangement links TRBV21-1 to TRBJ1-2; TRBD1, the table's D call, lacks a check against the DNA. TRBV21-1 is tagged as a pseudogene. The CDR3 runs 13 residues. CDR3: CASSKDRNYGYTF. The CDR3 coding sequence is TGTGCCAGCAGCAAGGACAGGAACTATGGCTACACCTTC.

The genes are TRBV18 and TRBJ1-6; 10 bases are shared with TRBD1. Germline lookup yields CDR1 KGHSH and CDR2 LQKENI. The V gene end was trimmed by 2 bases and the J gene end by 8 bases; junction bases not matched to a gene: 3. CDR3 length equals 15 residues. CDR3 protein: CASSPVGTGDSPLHF. DNA of the CDR3: TGTGCCAGCTCACCAGTCGGGACAGGGGATTCACCCCTCCACTTT.

This rearrangement joins TRBV12-2 to TRBJ2-5. TRBV12-2 is termed a pseudogene. This CDR3 contains 13 residues. The CDR3 DNA sequence: TGTGCAAGTCGCTTAGCGAAGGTGGATTCCCAGTACTTC. Translating it yields CASRLAKVDSQYF.

The chain links TRBV3-1 (or the pseudogene TRBV3-2) to TRBJ1-1; TRBD1 might be the D (5 bases). V was cut by 6 bases and J by 1 base, with 9 bases left in between. The CDR3 has 13 residues. CDR1 is LGHDT and CDR2 is YNNKEL in the germline V gene (reference sequence). CDR3 protein: CASSYDRNTEAFF. DNA of the CDR3: TGTGCCAGCAGTTACGACAGGAACACTGAAGCTTTCTTT.

This clone was observed a single time. The CDR3 nucleotides read TGTGCTAGTGGTTTGGTAGGGGGCAGTGGTGGCTACACCTTC. This gives the protein CASGLVGGSGGYTF. V gene TRBV12-5 combines with J gene TRBJ1-2; 7 bases map to TRBD1. The V and J ends lost 0 bases and 7 bases, in that order; junction bases with no gene match: 5. The CDR3 extends over 14 amino acids. CDR1 LGHNT and CDR2 FRNRAP come from the germline V gene.

The chain employs TRBV9 and TRBJ1-1, with D hard to call. Germline V gives CDR1 SGDLS, CDR2 YYNGEE. The ends were cut back, 1 base at V and 1 base at J, with 8 bases in the middle. The CDR3 is 14 amino acids. The CDR3: CASSVTATNTEAFF. The CDR3 coding sequence is TGTGCCAGCAGCGTAACGGCTACGAACACTGAAGCTTTCTTT.

This clone was detected only once. The rearrangement uses TRBV5-1 and TRBJ1-2; no clear D gene. Germline V lookup: CDR1 SGHRS, CDR2 YFSETQ. The CDR3 runs 14 residues. V was pared by 4 bases and J by 8 bases, with 18 bases between. The CDR3 nucleotides are TGCGCCAGCAGCATGGATGGGTTTTCTAGAGGCTACACCTTC. The encoded protein is CASSMDGFSRGYTF. The whole variable domain, remainder taken from reference TRBV5-1 and TRBJ1-2, is KAGVTQTPRYLIKTRGQQVTLSCSPISGHRSVSWYQQTPGQGLQFLFEYFSETQRNKGNFPGRFSGRQFSNSRSEMNVSTLELGDSALYLCASSMDGFSRGYTFGSGTRLTVV.

This clone is a singleton in its sample. The rearrangement links TRBV9 to TRBJ1-5, with 7 bases lining up with TRBD1. The CDR3 runs 18 residues. Germline trimming cut 0 bases from V and 0 bases from J; bases unmatched to any gene: 9. Germline V lookup: CDR1 SGDLS, CDR2 YYNGEE. The CDR3 loop is CASSVVRDGTDSNQPQHF. DNA for the CDR3: TGTGCCAGCAGCGTAGTTAGGGACGGGACAGATAGCAATCAGCCCCAGCATTTT.

This rearrangement joins TRBV2 to TRBJ1-2; no definite D call. Trimming pared 7 bases from V and 4 bases from J, leaving 19 bases between. The germline gives CDR1 SNHLY, CDR2 FYNNEI. The CDR3 spans 15 residues. As DNA, the CDR3 is TGTGCCAGCAATAAGTATAAGGTAGTCGGCTATGGCTACACCTTC. Residues: CASNKYKVVGYGYTF. Supplemented by reference TRBV2 and TRBJ1-2, the full variable domain reads EPEVTQTPSHQVTQMGQEVILRCVPISNHLYFYWYRQILGQKVEFLVSFYNNEISEKSEIFDDQFSVERPDGSNFTLKIRSTKLEDSAMYFCASNKYKVVGYGYTFGSGTRLTVV.

CDR3 DNA: TGTGCCAGCAGCCCAGAAGTGGGGGGATTCTATGGCTACACCTTC. Translation: CASSPEVGGFYGYTF. V gene TRBV11-1 combines with J gene TRBJ1-2, with TRBD1 as a possible D gene (5 bases). In germline, CDR1 is SGHAT, CDR2 FQDESV (reference sequence). Trimming pared 5 bases from V and 4 bases from J, leaving 17 bases between. The CDR3 length is 15 residues.

The chain carries TRBV25-1 and TRBJ1-4; the match to TRBD1 covers 8 bases. This CDR3 is 17 amino acids long. V trimming: 4 bases; J trimming: 7 bases; junction bases outside the gene matches: 14. Germline V gene sequence: CDR1 MGHDK, CDR2 SYGVNS. CDR3 bases: TGTGCCAGCAGTGGGGACAGGAGAGGAGGATATAGTGAAAAACTGTTTTTT. Its translation is CASSGDRRGGYSEKLFF.

This rearrangement joins TRBV7-9 to TRBJ2-7; D is ambiguous. V was cut by 1 base and J by 3 bases, with 7 bases left in between. Germline V gene lookup returns CDR1 SEHNR and CDR2 FQNEAQ (reference sequence). This CDR3 is 13 amino acids long. DNA of the CDR3: TGTGCCAGCAGCTTAGATGTTGACTACGAGCAGTACTTC. Translated: CASSLDVDYEQYF.

This chain links TRBV2 with TRBJ1-1; no clear D gene. Germline values: CDR1 SNHLY, CDR2 FYNNEI. There are 12 residues in the CDR3. The germline V and J ends were trimmed by 7 bases and 7 bases, with 13 bases remaining between them. CDR3 amino acids: CASKDNAGEAFF. CDR3 nucleotides: TGTGCCAGCAAAGATAATGCAGGTGAAGCTTTCTTT.

V gene TRBV7-9 combines with J gene TRBJ1-5; perhaps TRBD1 as D (6 bases). The CDR3 has 15 amino acids. V was clipped by 1 base and J by 3 bases, with 10 bases between them. Per the germline V gene, CDR1 is SEHNR and CDR2 is FQNEAQ (reference sequence). In DNA, the CDR3 is TGTGCCAGCAGCTTAGGAGGGGGTGTCAATCAGCCCCAGCATTTT. Translating it yields CASSLGGGVNQPQHF. Together with reference TRBV7-9 and TRBJ1-5, the CDR3 gives the full variable domain: DTGVSQNPRHKITKRGQNVTFRCDPISEHNRLYWYRQTLGQGPEFLTYFQNEAQLEKSRLLSDRFSAERPKGSFSTLEIQRTEQGDSAMYLCASSLGGGVNQPQHFGDGTRLSIL.

The gene calls are TRBV3-1 (or the pseudogene TRBV3-2) and TRBJ1-1; a possible D gene is TRBD1 (6 bases). CDR1 is LGHDT, CDR2 YNNKEL, per germline (reference sequence). This CDR3 is 12 amino acids long. V was shortened by 4 bases and J by 9 bases, with 12 bases between the two germline ends. Here the CDR3 reads CASSLEQGQAFF. As DNA, the CDR3 is TGTGCCAGCAGCCTCGAACAGGGACAAGCTTTCTTT.

The chain is built from TRBV10-3 and TRBJ2-4; TRBD1 is a possible D gene (6 bases). The CDR3 is 14 amino acids. CDR1 is ENHRY, CDR2 SYGVKD, per germline. Trimming removed 10 bases from V and 0 bases from J, with 13 bases in between. The CDR3 DNA sequence: TGTGCCAGCAGACAGGAACTAGCCAAAAACATTCAGTACTTC. Amino acids: CASRQELAKNIQYF.

The chain combines TRBV2 with TRBJ1-2; D not certain. V gave up 8 bases and J gave up 4 bases, with 11 bases separating them. Per germline, CDR1 SNHLY and CDR2 FYNNEI. The CDR3 loop spans 12 amino acids. Here the CDR3 DNA reads TGTGCCAGCGGTGTGTACAGCTATGGCTACACCTTC. The encoded protein is CASGVYSYGYTF.

The chain couples TRBV2 to TRBJ1-2; D is unclear. This CDR3 comprises 13 residues. Trimming stripped 7 bases from V and 3 bases from J, with 12 bases between. CDR1 and CDR2 (germline): SNHLY, FYNNEI. The CDR3 coding sequence is TGTGCCAGCACATTCGGACGGGACTATGGCTACACCTTC. Its translation: CASTFGRDYGYTF.

This clone was seen once. The chain carries TRBV6-1 and TRBJ1-5; D may be TRBD1 (6 bases). Trimming shortened V by 5 bases and J by 1 base, and 9 bases separated the two germline ends. The CDR3 runs 14 residues. The germline V gene encodes CDR1 MNHNS and CDR2 SASEGT. CDR3 protein: CASSRGGSNQPQHF. CDR3 DNA sequence: TGTGCCAGCAGTAGAGGGGGGAGCAATCAGCCCCAGCATTTT.

V usage is TRBV6-5 and J usage is TRBJ1-1; the match to TRBD1 covers 7 bases. The CDR3 has 13 residues. Trimming cost V 4 bases and J 8 bases; bases outside gene matches: 7. Germline V gene data show CDR1 as MNHEY and CDR2 as SVGAGI. The CDR3 DNA sequence: TGTGCCAGCAGTTCCTACAGGGGCGGAGAAGCTTTCTTT. Its protein is CASSSYRGGEAFF.